This paragraph reports one T cell receptor (beta chain). TCRdb reprocessed the 5' RACE reads with MiXCR, giving one entry per CDR3 protein. This table has around 400,000 distinct CDR3 sequences, under 14% appearing once. The entry originates in a study of T cells after yellow fever vaccination. With V trimmed by 5 bases and J by 6 bases, 6 bases remained unmatched. Germline assignment: CDR1 SGHTA and CDR2 FQGNSA. The CDR3 is 15 residues long. The specimen was PBMCs, collected on the day of the first yellow fever vaccination. The rearrangement joins TRBV7-2 to TRBJ2-3, with 12 bases that match TRBD2. This TCR was recovered from a man aged 18 to 29 who received the YFV17D yellow fever vaccine. The CDR3 region has the DNA TGTGCCAGCAGCCCCCGGACTAGCGGGGCTGATACGCAGTATTTT. It encodes CASSPRTSGADTQYF.